One TCR beta chain is described in this entry. The sample belongs to a study of OX40 agonist ivuxolimab in advanced cancers. At the level of the study: While on treatment, patients had intravenous ivuxolimab at 0.01 to 10 mg/kg every 2 weeks.

The protocol was immunoSEQ multiplex PCR, while the TCRdb copy is restricted to in-frame clones and leaves out a portion. The sample contains tens of thousands of clones, 75% to 85% of which appear only once. The CDR3 length is 14 residues. V lost 0 bases to trimming and J lost 1 base, with 9 bases between them. Germline V lookup: CDR1 GTSNPN, CDR2 SVGIG (reference sequence). The sample here was CD4+ or CD8+ T cells sorted from blood, taken in a trial of the OX40 agonist ivuxolimab. V is TRBV30 and J is TRBJ1-1; no reliable D call. This clonotype was obtained from an adult with an advanced solid tumor such as melanoma, head and neck, liver or kidney cancer. The CDR3 loop is CAWSVGVANTEAFF. Written as DNA, the CDR3 is TGTGCCTGGAGTGTCGGGGTGGCGAACACTGAAGCTTTCTTT.